The TCR beta chain under discussion was sequenced for a study of blood T cells in healthy people across ages. Study at large: Researchers report that template switching captured about one barcoded beta molecule per two T cells.

Trimming stripped 3 bases from V and 4 bases from J, with 27 bases between. Per germline, CDR1 DFQATT and CDR2 SNEGSKA (reference sequence). CDR3 size: 18 residues. Study findings and constraints: Older age coincided with a roughly linear decline in TCR beta diversity per million T cells. Higher diversity, along with more naive CD4+ cells, distinguished long-lived donors from aged donors.

A few counts support this clonotype. Its matching antigen is unknown. PCR was performed a second time for about 6 to 11 cycles using a sample-barcoded 5' primer and a J-beta primer mix. TCRdb independently ran MiXCR on the 5' RACE reads; one entry per CDR3 protein. The profile covers 600,000 to 800,000 distinct CDR3 sequences, with around 21% appearing a single time and 3.5% to 4% taken by the ten largest. This sequence was found in a man between 70 and 80 years old in good health. Sequencing input: blood. The chain has TRBV20-1 and TRBJ1-1, with D perhaps matching TRBD1 (6 bases). The CDR3 bases are TGCAGTGCTAGGACCCTAGGTGGAGGGGGAGTAGTAAGCACTGAAGCTTTCTTT. This sequence encodes CSARTLGGGGVVSTEAFF.